This entry features one T cell receptor beta chain sequence. As yet, its antigen is unknown. The data belong to a study of T-cell reconstitution after alpha-beta-depleted transplantation in children. Unique molecular identifiers were used to barcode this TCRbeta library. TCRdb independently ran MiXCR on the PCR reads; one entry per CDR3 protein. This repertoire shows under 85,000 distinct CDR3 sequences, 15% to 20% found once; its top ten account for less than 60%. Trimming removed 0 bases at V and 5 bases at J, with 8 bases between. This CDR3 has 14 amino acids. The germline V gene encodes CDR1 ENHRY and CDR2 SYGVKD. Study-wide results and caveats: After transplant, high TCRbeta diversity at day 60 in some patients arose from surviving recipient T cells and thymic progenitors. There were reportedly several hundred expanded graft clones from which alpha-beta T cells came about two months after transplant. Among T cells one year after transplant, newly produced cells accounted for most counts and diversity.

The specimen comprised PBMCs, mostly from graft donor cells, sampled 360 days after TCRalphabeta/CD19-depleted stem cell transplant. This clonotype originated in a male patient between 2 and 10 years old who had a stem cell transplant for acute lymphoblastic leukemia, so the T cells may come from the graft donor. The chain joins TRBV10-3 to TRBJ2-1, with D possibly TRBD1 on 7 matching bases. CDR3 in amino acids: CAISESRGDNEQFF. CDR3 in DNA: TGTGCCATCAGTGAGTCCAGGGGGGACAATGAGCAGTTCTTC.